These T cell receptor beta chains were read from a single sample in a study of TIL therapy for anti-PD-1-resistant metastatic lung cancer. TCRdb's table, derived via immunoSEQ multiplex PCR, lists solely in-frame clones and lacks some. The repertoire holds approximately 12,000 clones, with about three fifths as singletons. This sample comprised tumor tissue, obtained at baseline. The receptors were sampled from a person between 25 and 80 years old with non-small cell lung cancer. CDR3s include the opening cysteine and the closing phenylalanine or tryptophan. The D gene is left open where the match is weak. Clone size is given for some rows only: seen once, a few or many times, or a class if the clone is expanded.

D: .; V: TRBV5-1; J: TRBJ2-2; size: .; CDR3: CASSGAGANTGELFF; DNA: TGCGCCAGCAGCGGAGCGGGTGCGAACACCGGGGAGCTGTTTTTT
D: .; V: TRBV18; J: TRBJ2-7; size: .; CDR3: CASSLDLGGVYEQYF; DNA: TGTGCCAGCTCTCTGGACCTCGGAGGGGTTTACGAGCAGTACTTC
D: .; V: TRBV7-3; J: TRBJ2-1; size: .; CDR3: CASSLGRYNEQFF; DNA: TGTGCCAGCAGCTTAGGACGTTACAATGAGCAGTTCTTC
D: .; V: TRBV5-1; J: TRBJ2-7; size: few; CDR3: CASSHPDSYEQYF; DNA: TGCGCCAGCAGCCACCCGGACTCCTACGAGCAGTACTTC
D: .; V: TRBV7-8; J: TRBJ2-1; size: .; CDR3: CASSFEGEWFF; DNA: TGTGCCAGCAGCTTTGAGGGAGAATGGTTCTTC
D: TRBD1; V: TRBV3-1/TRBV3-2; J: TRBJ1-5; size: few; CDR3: CASSLGTGDNQPQHF; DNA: TGTGCCAGCAGCCTCGGGACAGGGGACAATCAGCCCCAGCATTTT
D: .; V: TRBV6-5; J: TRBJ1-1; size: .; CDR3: CASSYPQGTGAFF; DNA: TGTGCCAGCAGTTATCCTCAGGGAACAGGAGCTTTCTTT
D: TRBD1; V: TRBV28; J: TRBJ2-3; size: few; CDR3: CASSMGTGGADTQYF; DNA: TGTGCCAGCAGTATGGGGACAGGGGGCGCAGATACGCAGTATTTT
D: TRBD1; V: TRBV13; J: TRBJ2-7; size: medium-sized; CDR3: CASSRDRGHEQYF; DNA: TGTGCCAGCAGCCGGGACAGGGGTCACGAGCAGTACTTC
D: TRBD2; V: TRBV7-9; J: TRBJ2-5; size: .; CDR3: CASSPRSRGGRETQYF; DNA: TGTGCCAGCAGCCCACGGTCGCGCGGGGGAAGGGAGACCCAGTACTTC
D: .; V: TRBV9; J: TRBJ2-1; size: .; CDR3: CASSRAKRDEQFF; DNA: TGTGCCAGCAGCCGGGCCAAAAGGGATGAGCAGTTCTTC
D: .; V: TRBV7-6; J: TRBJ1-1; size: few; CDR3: CASSLAGTLGYTEAFF; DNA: TGTGCCAGCAGCTTAGCCGGGACGCTGGGATACACTGAAGCTTTCTTT
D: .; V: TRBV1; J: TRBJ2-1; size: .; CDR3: CTSSQDQIGRAGEQFF; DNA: TGCACCAGCAGCCAAGATCAAATCGGGAGGGCCGGTGAGCAGTTCTTC
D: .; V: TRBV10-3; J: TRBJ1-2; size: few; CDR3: CAISERSDYGYTF; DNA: TGTGCCATCAGTGAGAGGTCAGATTATGGCTACACCTTC
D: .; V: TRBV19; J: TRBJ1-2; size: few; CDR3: CASMGGRDRGYTF; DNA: TGTGCCAGTATGGGTGGTCGGGACCGGGGCTACACCTTC
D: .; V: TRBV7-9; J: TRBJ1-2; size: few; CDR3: CASSLVWRRSSKVSGYTF; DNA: TGTGCCAGCAGCTTAGTTTGGCGGAGAAGCAGCAAGGTGAGCGGCTACACCTTC
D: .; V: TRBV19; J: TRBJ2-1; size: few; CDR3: CASSKQGAYNEQFF; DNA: TGTGCCAGTAGTAAACAGGGTGCCTACAATGAGCAGTTCTTC